A selection of T cell receptor beta chains follows, all from one sample in a study of OX40 agonist ivuxolimab in advanced cancers. Profiling relied on immunoSEQ multiplex PCR, and the TCRdb table lists in-frame clones only, not all of them. Found here are around 59,000 clones, roughly 86% of them singletons; the top ten hold approximately 0.99%. Sequencing was performed on CD4+ or CD8+ T cells sorted from blood, taken in a trial of the OX40 agonist ivuxolimab. These TCRs come from an adult with an advanced solid tumor such as melanoma, head and neck, liver or kidney cancer. Both conserved end residues are part of each CDR3.

V gene,CDR3 protein
TRBV5-1,CASSLAVGEDEQYF
TRBV29-1,CSALNTEAFF
TRBV28,CASSAAGGSANYGYTF
TRBV28,CASKKPNTGELFF
TRBV28,CAILSSSYNEQFF
TRBV27,CASSPAGDNEQFF
TRBV28,CASSGSGYQPQHF
TRBV12-5,CATSGDFGNTIYF
TRBV19,CASKPGQRNQPQHF
TRBV28,CASRAGLAGVGETQYF
TRBV2,CASSLAGVAYNEQFF
TRBV28,CASSLPGQPLNEQFF
TRBV10-1,CASSESTTGFYEQYF
TRBV5-3,CATEDPTEIKHEQYF
TRBV7-2,CASSLARSSYEQYF
TRBV7-3,CASSLYGEQFF
TRBV5-4,CASRATRGGTEAFF
TRBV4-1,CASSQEAGLAGGEETQYF
TRBV6-5,CASSYSRAESNYGYTF
TRBV18,CASSSQGNTEAFF
TRBV2,CASSLTGGYLANQPQHF
TRBV7-2,CASSFGRDLSYEQYF
TRBV28,CASSSSRDRGRGGYTF
TRBV6-5,CASKQETGKLFF
TRBV10-2,CASNEPSGSTDTQYF
TRBV10-3,CAINQGMNTEAFF
TRBV29-1,CSVLRGTQYF
TRBV19,CASSGGQTLILANTGELFF
TRBV12-5,CASGPPAYEQYF
TRBV29-1,CSVAQDRGNEQFF
TRBV7-2,CASSTSGWGQYF
TRBV7-2,CASSLDSTRKETQYF
TRBV7-2,CASSPGGDTIYEQYF
TRBV2,CASSEGLWGSSYEQYF